Listed below are T cell receptor beta chains from one sample, sequenced in a study of blood T cells in healthy people across ages. Using its own MiXCR run on the 5' RACE reads, TCRdb lists one record per CDR3 protein. Of 550,000 to 750,000 distinct CDR3 sequences in the sample, over 20% were seen once. Sample: blood. Receptors were obtained from a man aged 70 or older in good health. The CDR3 runs from the conserved cysteine through the conserved F or W. Fields, in order: clone size, D gene, V gene, J gene, CDR3 DNA, CDR3 protein. The D gene is left open where the match is weak. Clone size appears in some rows only: once, few, many, or a class for an expanded clone.

.	.	TRBV7-2	TRBJ2-6	TGTGCCAGCAGCTCAGGACAGCCTGGGGCCAACGTCCTGACTTTC	CASSSGQPGANVLTF
.	TRBD2	TRBV29-1	TRBJ2-7	TGCAGCGGAGTAGCGGGACCCGAGCAGTACTTC	CSGVAGPEQYF
many	.	TRBV7-9	TRBJ2-4	TGTGCCAGCAGCCGATCGGGAGCCAAAAACATTCAGTACTTC	CASSRSGAKNIQYF
.	.	TRBV5-1	TRBJ2-3	TGCGCCAGCAGCCCCCGGGACCCCACAGATACGCAGTATTTT	CASSPRDPTDTQYF
.	.	TRBV7-2	TRBJ2-3	TGTGCCAGCAGCGCATGGCATTCTAGCACAGATACGCAGTATTTT	CASSAWHSSTDTQYF
.	.	TRBV24-1	TRBJ2-5	TGTGCCACCAGTGGCCTCGGCAAGCTTGAGGAGACCCAGTACTTC	CATSGLGKLEETQYF
.	TRBD2	TRBV7-2	TRBJ2-3	TGTGCCAGCAGAATGGCTAGCGGGAGGGTTATTAGCACAGATACGCAGTATTTT	CASRMASGRVISTDTQYF
.	.	TRBV20-1	TRBJ2-1	TGCAGTGCTAGAGATATATTTGGCGGGCCGAACAATGAGCAGTTCTTC	CSARDIFGGPNNEQFF
.	TRBD1	TRBV11-1	TRBJ1-4	TGTGCCAGCAGCCATTCCGTGCCTGGACAGGGGCTCATAAAGAATGAAAAACTGTTTTTT	CASSHSVPGQGLIKNEKLFF
few	TRBD1	TRBV5-1	TRBJ1-1	TGCGCCAGTAGCTGGGACAGGGGGCCGGGCACTGAAGCTTTCTTT	CASSWDRGPGTEAFF
.	TRBD2	TRBV12-3/TRBV12-4	TRBJ2-7	TGTGCCAGCAACCTAGCGGGAGTAGCCTACGAGCAGTACTTC	CASNLAGVAYEQYF
few	.	TRBV6-5	TRBJ2-7	TGTGCCAGCAGTTACCGACAGAGCTCCTACGAGCAGTACTTC	CASSYRQSSYEQYF
few	.	TRBV7-2	TRBJ2-7	TGTGCCAGCAGCTTAGATGGGACAAAGCCGAACAATGAGCAATTCTTC	CASSLDGTKPNNEQFF
.	.	TRBV18	TRBJ2-1	TGTGCCAGCTCACCACGGCAGGGAGAGTACAATGAGCAGTTCTTC	CASSPRQGEYNEQFF
few	TRBD2	TRBV2	TRBJ2-5	TGTGCCAGCAGTGAAAAACGGGGACTAGCGGGACGAGAGACCCAGTACTTC	CASSEKRGLAGRETQYF
.	TRBD1	TRBV20-1	TRBJ1-4	TGCAGTGCTAGCACAGGGGGCGGTGAAAAACTGTTTTTT	CSASTGGGEKLFF
few	.	TRBV9	TRBJ2-5	TGTGCCAGCAGCGGGAGGGCTCAAGAGACCCAGTACTTC	CASSGRAQETQYF
few	.	TRBV6-2/TRBV6-3	TRBJ2-7	TGTGCCGGTTCCGGTGGCGGGATGTCCTACGAGCAGTACTTC	CAGSGGGMSYEQYF
.	.	TRBV27	TRBJ2-7	TGTGCCAGCAGTTTCCTTGACAGTTACGAGCAGTACTTC	CASSFLDSYEQYF
.	.	TRBV12-1	TRBJ1-1	TGTGCCAGCAGCTTTAGCCGACAGAACACTGAAGCTTTCTTT	CASSFSRQNTEAFF
few	.	TRBV3-1	TRBJ2-2	TGTGCCAGCAGCCAAGTCCCGGAGCCTGACACCGGGGAGCTGTTTTTT	CASSQVPEPDTGELFF
.	.	TRBV7-8	TRBJ2-2	TGTGCCAGCAGCCTCGGACTGTCCACCGGGGAGCTGTTTTTT	CASSLGLSTGELFF
.	.	TRBV12-3/TRBV12-4	TRBJ1-6	TGTGCCAGCAGTTCTTTCAGTGATAATTCACCCCTCCACTTT	CASSSFSDNSPLHF
few	TRBD2	TRBV29-1	TRBJ2-1	TGCAGCGCGGCCGGGACTAGCTTTGACGGTGAGCAGTTCTTC	CSAAGTSFDGEQFF
.	.	TRBV2	TRBJ2-4	TGTGCCAGCAGTGGAGGGGAGGTGTCCAAAAACATTCAGTACTTC	CASSGGEVSKNIQYF
many	.	TRBV7-9	TRBJ2-7	TGTGCCAGCAGCCCGCGACAGAGCTCCTACGAGCAGTACTTC	CASSPRQSSYEQYF
few	TRBD2	TRBV5-1	TRBJ2-5	TGCGCCAGCAGCTTCGGTAGCGGGTACCAAGAGACCCAGTACTTC	CASSFGSGYQETQYF
once	TRBD2	TRBV3-1	TRBJ2-4	TGTGCCAGCAGCCTTGGGACTAGCGGGAGGGGACGCATTCAGTACTTC	CASSLGTSGRGRIQYF
.	.	TRBV2	TRBJ2-5	TGTGCCAGCAGCGCCGACGGTCAAGAGACCCAGTACTTC	CASSADGQETQYF
.	TRBD1	TRBV12-3/TRBV12-4	TRBJ2-6	TGTGCCAGCAGTTTAAGGACAGGAGAACGCTCTGGGGCCAACGTCCTGACTTTC	CASSLRTGERSGANVLTF
once	.	TRBV6-1	TRBJ2-7	TGTGCCAGCAGTGAAGAAGGCAGGAAGGACGAGCAGTACTTC	CASSEEGRKDEQYF
.	TRBD2	TRBV7-9	TRBJ2-5	TGTGCCAGCAGCTGGAAGGTAGGGGAGGGAGAGGACTTC	CASSWKVGEGEDF
.	.	TRBV29-1	TRBJ2-5	TGCAGCGTTGAAGAAATGGGGACCGCTGTTGTTCAAGAGACCCAGTACTTC	CSVEEMGTAVVQETQYF
few	.	TRBV12-3/TRBV12-4	TRBJ1-1	TGTGCCAGCAGTGACTTTCTCGACACTGAAGCTTTCTTT	CASSDFLDTEAFF
few	TRBD2	TRBV28	TRBJ2-1	TGTGACAGCAGTTTAGTGTTAGGGGACTACCGCTCCTACAATGAGCAGTTCTTC	CDSSLVLGDYRSYNEQFF
.	.	TRBV6-5	TRBJ2-7	TGTGCCAGCAGTTACTCCCTACGGCGCTACGAGCAGTACTTC	CASSYSLRRYEQYF
many	.	TRBV24-1	TRBJ2-5	TGTGCCACCAGTGTATGGGGGAGAGAGACCCAGTACTTC	CATSVWGRETQYF
many	.	TRBV20-1	TRBJ2-7	TGCAGTGTTCCGCCAGTAGGGTCGGCCGAGCAGTACTTC	CSVPPVGSAEQYF
.	TRBD2	TRBV29-1	TRBJ2-1	TGCAGCGTTGAAGATTTAGAGCGGGAGGGCCGGGTGGACAATGAGCAGTTCTTC	CSVEDLEREGRVDNEQFF
few	.	TRBV4-2	TRBJ2-1	TGTGCCAGCAGCCGAGAGGGGGGCCACAATGAGCAGTTCTTC	CASSREGGHNEQFF
.	TRBD1	TRBV12-5	TRBJ2-5	TGTGCTAGTGGTCAGTGGGACAGGTCTTGGGAGACCCAGTACTTC	CASGQWDRSWETQYF
few	.	TRBV5-1	TRBJ1-1	TGCGCCAGCAGCCCGTACCGCACAGAGAACACTGAAGCTTTCTTT	CASSPYRTENTEAFF